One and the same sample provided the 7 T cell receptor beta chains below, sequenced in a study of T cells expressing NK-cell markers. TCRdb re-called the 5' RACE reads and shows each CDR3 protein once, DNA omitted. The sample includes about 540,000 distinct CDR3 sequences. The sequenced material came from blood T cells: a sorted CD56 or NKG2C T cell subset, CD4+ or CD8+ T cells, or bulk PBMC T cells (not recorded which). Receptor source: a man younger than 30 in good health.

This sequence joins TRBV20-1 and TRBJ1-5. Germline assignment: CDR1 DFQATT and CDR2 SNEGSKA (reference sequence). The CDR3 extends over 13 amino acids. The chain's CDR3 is CSAMKQQNQPQHF.

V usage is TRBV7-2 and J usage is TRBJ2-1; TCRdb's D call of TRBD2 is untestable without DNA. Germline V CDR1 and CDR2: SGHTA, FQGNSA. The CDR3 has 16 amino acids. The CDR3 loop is CASSLHGTRKSNEQFF.

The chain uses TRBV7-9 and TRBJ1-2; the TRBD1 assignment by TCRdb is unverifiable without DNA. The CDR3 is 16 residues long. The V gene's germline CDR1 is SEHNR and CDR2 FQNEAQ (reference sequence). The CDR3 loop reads CASSLTGQGSPYGYTF.

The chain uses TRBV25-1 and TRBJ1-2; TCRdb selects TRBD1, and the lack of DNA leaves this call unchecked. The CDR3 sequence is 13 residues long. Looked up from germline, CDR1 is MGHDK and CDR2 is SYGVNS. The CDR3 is CASSNRGDYGYTF.

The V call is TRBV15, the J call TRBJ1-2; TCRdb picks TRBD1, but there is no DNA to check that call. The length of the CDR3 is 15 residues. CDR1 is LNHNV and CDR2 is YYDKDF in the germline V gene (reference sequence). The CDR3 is CATSRDSTGSRGYTF.

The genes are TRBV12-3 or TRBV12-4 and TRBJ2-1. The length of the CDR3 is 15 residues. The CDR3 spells CASSLADALANEQFF.

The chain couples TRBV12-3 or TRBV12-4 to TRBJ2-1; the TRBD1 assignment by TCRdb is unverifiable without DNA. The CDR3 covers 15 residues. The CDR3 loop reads CASSTPRGRLNEQFF.